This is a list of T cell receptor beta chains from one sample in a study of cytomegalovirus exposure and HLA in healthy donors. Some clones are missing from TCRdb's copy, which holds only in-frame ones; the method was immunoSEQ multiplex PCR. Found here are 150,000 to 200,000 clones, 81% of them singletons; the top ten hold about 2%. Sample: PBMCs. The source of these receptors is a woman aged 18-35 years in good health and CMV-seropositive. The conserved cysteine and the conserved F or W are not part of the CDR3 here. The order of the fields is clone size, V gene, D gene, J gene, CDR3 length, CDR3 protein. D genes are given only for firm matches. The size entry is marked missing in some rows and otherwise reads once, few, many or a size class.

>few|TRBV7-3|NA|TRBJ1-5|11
ASSLNRDQPQH
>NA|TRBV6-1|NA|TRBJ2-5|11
ASGGTFQETQY
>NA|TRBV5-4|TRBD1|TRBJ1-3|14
ASSTPNQGARNTIY
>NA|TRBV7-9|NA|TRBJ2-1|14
ASSLVGLGEPNEQF
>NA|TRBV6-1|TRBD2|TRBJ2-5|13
ASGGVAGGQETQY
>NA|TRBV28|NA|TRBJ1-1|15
ASSQRRGGESDSEAF
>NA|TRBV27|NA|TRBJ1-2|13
ASSPTGGRTYGYT
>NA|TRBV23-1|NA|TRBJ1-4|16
ASSQYKGFCCTDEKLF
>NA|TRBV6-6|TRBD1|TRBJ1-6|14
ASSYSAGGFGSPLH
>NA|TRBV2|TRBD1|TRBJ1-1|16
ASSSSRDSGGMNTEAF
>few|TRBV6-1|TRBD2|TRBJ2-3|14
ASSEWPSGLTDTQY
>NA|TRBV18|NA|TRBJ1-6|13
ASSPDRNYNSPLH
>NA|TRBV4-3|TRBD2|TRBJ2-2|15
ASSQESGGVNTGELF
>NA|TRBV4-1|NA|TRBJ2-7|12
ASSQGTADYEQY
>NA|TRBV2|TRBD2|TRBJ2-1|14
ASSEVRAGGKNEQF
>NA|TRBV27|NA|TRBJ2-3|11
ASSLFGTDTQY
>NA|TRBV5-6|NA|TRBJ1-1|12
ASSLGGGNTEAF
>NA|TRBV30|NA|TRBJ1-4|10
AWSVRGEKLF
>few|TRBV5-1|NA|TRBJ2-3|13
ASSRGRPFTDTQY
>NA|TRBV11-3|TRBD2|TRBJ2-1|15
ASLKRSSGETYNEQF
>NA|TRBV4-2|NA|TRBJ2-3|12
ASSQNGGLDTQY
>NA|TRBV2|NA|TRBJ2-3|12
ASGGGQGTDTQY
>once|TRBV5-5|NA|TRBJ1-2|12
ASSFIQGNYGYT
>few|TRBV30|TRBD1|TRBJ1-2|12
AWRPPGQGYGYT
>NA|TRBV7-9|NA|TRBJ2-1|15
ASSLALGSGRYNEQF
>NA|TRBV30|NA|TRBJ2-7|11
AWTLDSGYEQY
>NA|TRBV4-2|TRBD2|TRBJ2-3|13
ASSQGGGDTDTQY
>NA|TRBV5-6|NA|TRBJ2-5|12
ASSSQGLGETQY
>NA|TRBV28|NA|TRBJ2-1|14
ASSTPTGFRYNEQF
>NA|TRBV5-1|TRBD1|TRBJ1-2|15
ASSLEGTGYGNYGYT
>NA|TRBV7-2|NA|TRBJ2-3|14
ASSLPRRGSTDTQY
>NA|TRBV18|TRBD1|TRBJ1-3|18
ASSPSPGYSGTGAGNTIY
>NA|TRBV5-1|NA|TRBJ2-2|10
ASSLELGELF
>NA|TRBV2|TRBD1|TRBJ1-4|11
ASSAAQGVGLF
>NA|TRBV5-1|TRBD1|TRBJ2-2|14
ASSWDGTGNPGELF
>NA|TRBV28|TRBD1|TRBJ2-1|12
ASSGTGMFDEQF
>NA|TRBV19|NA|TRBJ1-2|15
ASSIHDRFAANYGYT
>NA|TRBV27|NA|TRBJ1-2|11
ASSLQGTYGYT
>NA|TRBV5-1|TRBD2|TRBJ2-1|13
ASSLVTSDNGEQF
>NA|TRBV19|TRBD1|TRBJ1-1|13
ASSIYGTGGTEAF
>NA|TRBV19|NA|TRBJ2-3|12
ASSIVTDMDTQY
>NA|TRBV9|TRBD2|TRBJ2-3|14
ASSVDQRGITDTQY
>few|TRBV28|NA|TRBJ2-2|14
ASSLYQDLQAGELF
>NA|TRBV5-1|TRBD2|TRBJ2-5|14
ASSLVLAGHRETQY